The sequence of this TCR beta chain was determined in a study of T cells in Graves' hyperthyroidism and ophthalmopathy. This clonotype was seen many times. What was amplified from RNA transcripts were TCR beta CDR3 regions. HTBI primers were the set used in a first-round RT-PCR of the TCR CDR3. TCRdb passed the multiplex PCR reads through MiXCR, listing each CDR3 protein once. The repertoire holds some 380,000 distinct CDR3 sequences, roughly 14% seen once, with 20% to 25% in the top ten. The sample was blood. The sequence came from a young man with Graves' hyperthyroidism that later progressed to Graves' ophthalmopathy.

The DNA of the CDR3 is TGCGCCAGCAGCTTAACCGGGACATTGGACAATGAGCAGTTCTTC. This sequence encodes CASSLTGTLDNEQFF. V and J are TRBV5-1 and TRBJ2-1; TRBD1 is a possible D gene (6 bases). Per the germline V gene, CDR1 is SGHRS and CDR2 is YFSETQ. V shed 2 bases and J shed 5 bases, with 14 bases lying between them. There are 15 residues in the CDR3.